Listed below are T cell receptor beta chains from one sample, sequenced in a study of cytomegalovirus exposure and HLA in healthy donors. Some clones are missing from TCRdb's copy, which holds only in-frame ones; the method was immunoSEQ multiplex PCR. This sample has 90,000 or so clones, with just under 80% found just once. Sequenced material: PBMCs. These receptors were obtained from a middle-aged woman in good health and CMV-seronegative. Each CDR3 is given without its conserved first and last residue. D genes are given only for firm matches.

d_call: TRBD1
v_call: TRBV5-1
cdr3_aa: ASSAQGTGNEKLF

d_call: TRBD1
v_call: TRBV30
cdr3_aa: AYHRGLGETQY

d_call: -
v_call: TRBV7-8
cdr3_aa: ASSSYTNQPQH

d_call: TRBD1
v_call: TRBV2
cdr3_aa: ASSEGQGGNQPQH

d_call: TRBD1
v_call: TRBV18
cdr3_aa: ASSSPRTGTNYGYT

d_call: -
v_call: TRBV5-4
cdr3_aa: ASSLERPASGANVLT

d_call: -
v_call: TRBV30
cdr3_aa: AWSVRVTQY

d_call: TRBD1
v_call: TRBV27
cdr3_aa: ASSLQPRQGEKLF

d_call: -
v_call: TRBV29-1
cdr3_aa: SVVPVQETQY

d_call: -
v_call: TRBV6-1
cdr3_aa: ASSEASPGVEQF

d_call: -
v_call: TRBV11-2
cdr3_aa: ASSLGSGDQY

d_call: -
v_call: TRBV6-4
cdr3_aa: ASSPTSRGGMNTEAF

d_call: -
v_call: TRBV29-1
cdr3_aa: RGCTGSNQPQH

d_call: TRBD1
v_call: TRBV4-2
cdr3_aa: ASSQAGQDRNTIY

d_call: -
v_call: TRBV28
cdr3_aa: ASSLPQGIYEQY

d_call: TRBD1
v_call: TRBV14
cdr3_aa: ASSQDRGNIFGLGGYT

d_call: TRBD1
v_call: TRBV27
cdr3_aa: ASRRTGGTTEAF

d_call: TRBD1
v_call: TRBV7-2
cdr3_aa: ASSSPGQGLGEQF

d_call: TRBD2
v_call: TRBV7-2
cdr3_aa: ASSYPSGRVEQY

d_call: TRBD1
v_call: TRBV4-3
cdr3_aa: ASSPGQGSQPQH

d_call: TRBD1
v_call: TRBV10-3
cdr3_aa: AISGPGTEEKLF

d_call: TRBD1
v_call: TRBV6-5
cdr3_aa: ASSLDRGNNEQF

d_call: -
v_call: TRBV6-1
cdr3_aa: ASSLQTGNYGYT

d_call: TRBD2
v_call: TRBV6-1
cdr3_aa: ASSGGGTPQETQY

d_call: -
v_call: TRBV9
cdr3_aa: ASSVATGAEAF

d_call: -
v_call: TRBV10-3
cdr3_aa: AITGKGTHEQY

d_call: TRBD2
v_call: TRBV28
cdr3_aa: ASSARDYSYNEQF

d_call: -
v_call: TRBV9
cdr3_aa: ASSAPGGNYGYT

d_call: TRBD2
v_call: TRBV18
cdr3_aa: ASSSRTSGRAPSTDTQY

d_call: -
v_call: TRBV6-1
cdr3_aa: ASSSQLNEKLF

d_call: TRBD1
v_call: TRBV4-2
cdr3_aa: ASSQDLYRGLLF

d_call: -
v_call: TRBV2
cdr3_aa: ASSDQGGSQPQH

d_call: TRBD1
v_call: TRBV6-1
cdr3_aa: ASSGWTGVDNEQF

d_call: TRBD1
v_call: TRBV27
cdr3_aa: ASSYTGEYGEQY

d_call: TRBD2
v_call: TRBV7-6
cdr3_aa: ASSLVSGGRSYNEQF

d_call: TRBD2
v_call: TRBV7-9
cdr3_aa: ASSPRTSTTYNEQF

d_call: TRBD1
v_call: TRBV15
cdr3_aa: ATSRETGPYEQY

d_call: -
v_call: TRBV5-1
cdr3_aa: ASSHTSDKAVRGGYT

d_call: -
v_call: TRBV9
cdr3_aa: ASSPTGTPDEKLF

d_call: -
v_call: TRBV28
cdr3_aa: AIGGDRNTIY

d_call: -
v_call: TRBV9
cdr3_aa: ASSPLGGNSGNTIY

d_call: -
v_call: TRBV7-9
cdr3_aa: SSSFDTEAF

d_call: -
v_call: TRBV2
cdr3_aa: ASSGGGGPTGEQY

d_call: -
v_call: TRBV30
cdr3_aa: AWSVSGCEQY

d_call: -
v_call: TRBV5-1
cdr3_aa: ASSFSGSYNEQF

d_call: TRBD1
v_call: TRBV19
cdr3_aa: ASSMRRQGAVYQPQH

d_call: TRBD1
v_call: TRBV28
cdr3_aa: ASSGTGGDNSPLH

d_call: TRBD1
v_call: TRBV2
cdr3_aa: ASNAGTGRCGYT

d_call: -
v_call: TRBV7-9
cdr3_aa: ASSFTRDQETQY

d_call: TRBD2
v_call: TRBV4-2
cdr3_aa: ASGRGRDYEQY

d_call: -
v_call: TRBV6-4
cdr3_aa: ASSAEASQPQH

d_call: TRBD1
v_call: TRBV4-1
cdr3_aa: ASSRPGGPEAF

d_call: -
v_call: TRBV9
cdr3_aa: ASSQGGEQF

d_call: -
v_call: TRBV6-4
cdr3_aa: ASSDGVGANYGYT